This TCR beta chain is from a study of T cell responses to AZD1222 COVID-19 vaccine. Study-wide context: Pooling covered second doses at about 4 or about 12 weeks. Whole-study results and caveats: With dominance at 160-218 and 743-854, vaccine-associated CD4 TCRs spanned spike. At baseline, just five to seven AZD1222 recipients tested seropositive. Targeting of unmutated variant regions was reportedly seen in nearly half of spike-specific TCRs.

Profiled with immunoSEQ multiplex PCR; TCRdb holds only in-frame clones, not every one. The profile covers tens of thousands of clones, with roughly nine tenths appearing a single time and 35% to 50% taken by the ten largest. On this clone itself: The target antigen is unknown.

This CDR3 comprises 16 residues. Trimming at V came to 4 bases and at J to 4 bases, leaving 8 bases not matched to a gene. In germline, CDR1 is LGHDT, CDR2 YNNKEL (reference sequence). The TCR comes from an adult in good health. The rearrangement links TRBV3-1 (or the pseudogene TRBV3-2) to TRBJ1-5, with 9 positions matching TRBD1. Here the sequenced sample was peripheral blood, taken on day 0 of AZD1222 vaccination. CDR3 in DNA: TGTGCCAGCAGCCCAAGGTCAGGACAGGGGAATCAGCCCCAGCATTTT. It specifies CASSPRSGQGNQPQHF.